The 12 T cell receptor beta chains in this list originate from one sample, sequenced in a study of neurological immune-mediated disorders. Using its own MiXCR run on the 5' RACE reads, TCRdb lists one record per CDR3 protein. The sample includes 80,000 or so distinct CDR3 sequences, about 9.7% of them seen just once. The sample consisted of PBMCs. These receptors were obtained from a man over 45 in good health.

The chain is built from TRBV5-5 and TRBJ2-7; 13 bases are a match to TRBD2. This CDR3 has 16 amino acids. Trimming removed 0 bases from V and 3 bases from J; junction bases left unmatched: 3. Per germline, CDR1 SGHKS and CDR2 YYEKEE (reference sequence). The DNA of the CDR3 is TGTGCCAGCAGCTTGGCGACTAGCGGGAGGAACTACGAGCAGTACTTC. Translation gives CASSLATSGRNYEQYF.

This clonotype was seen ten or more times. The genes are TRBV5-1 and TRBJ2-1; tentative D call: TRBD2 (6 bases). Trimming took 3 bases from V and 3 from J, leaving 16 bases between them. The length of the CDR3 is 16 residues. Germline assignment: CDR1 SGHRS and CDR2 YFSETQ. The CDR3 here is CASSYGGARVYNEQFF. Written as DNA, the CDR3 is TGCGCCAGCAGCTACGGGGGTGCTAGGGTCTACAATGAGCAGTTCTTC.

Many counts were recorded for this clonotype. The chain employs TRBV4-2 and TRBJ2-5; 11 bases agree with TRBD1. CDR3 length: 22 residues. J was trimmed by 2 bases and V by 5 bases; bases with no gene match: 25. Germline loops: CDR1 LGHNA, CDR2 YNFKEQ. The CDR3 coding sequence is TGTGCCAGCAGCTCCCAGGGGGCTTTGGGCTGGACAGGGGGCGGAGTACAAGAGACCCAGTACTTC. This encodes CASSSQGALGWTGGGVQETQYF.

About this clonotype itself: A much larger clone differs from this one at a single base, so this may be a read error. This chain links TRBV28 with TRBJ2-1, with 8 bases fitting TRBD2. Per germline, CDR1 MDHEN and CDR2 SYDVKM. CDR3 length equals 13 residues. After removal of 5 bases from V and 12 bases from J, the junction contained 9 bases not matched to a gene. The CDR3 reads CASSVSAGVWQFF. In DNA form, the CDR3 reads TGTGCCAGCAGTGTATCAGCGGGAGTCTGGCAGTTCTTC. The full variable domain, rest sourced from reference TRBV28 and TRBJ2-1, is DVKVTQSSRYLVKRTGEKVFLECVQDMDHENMFWYRQDPGLGLRLIYFSYDVKMKEKGDIPEGYSVSREKKERFSLILESASTNQTSMYLCASSVSAGVWQFFGPGTRLTVL.

This chain links TRBV6-6 with TRBJ2-7, with D perhaps TRBD1 (6 bases). This CDR3 region has 16 residues. Trimming left V 5 bases short and J 2 bases short, with 19 bases between. Germline loops: CDR1 MNHNY, CDR2 SVGAGI (reference sequence). CDR3 loop: CASSRLRTETTYEQYF. CDR3 coding DNA: TGTGCCAGCAGTAGGCTTAGGACAGAGACAACCTACGAGCAGTACTTC.

This clonotype occurred many times. The chain employs TRBV20-1 and TRBJ1-4; 10 bases are a match to TRBD1. Germline assignment: CDR1 DFQATT and CDR2 SNEGSKA (reference sequence). Trimming took 3 bases from V and 3 from J; bases not matched to a gene: 10. The CDR3 runs 17 residues. CDR3 amino acids: CSARTGGTLGANEKLFF. CDR3 bases: TGCAGTGCTAGGACAGGGGGCACCCTTGGAGCTAATGAAAAACTGTTTTTT.

This clonotype has at least ten counts. The rearrangement links TRBV28 to TRBJ2-1, with TRBD2 identical over 13 bases. Germline values: CDR1 MDHEN, CDR2 SYDVKM. With V trimmed by 2 bases and J by 12 bases, 10 bases remained unmatched. CDR3 size: 16 residues. For the CDR3, the DNA is TGTGCCAGCAGTTTAACCCCAGGACTAGCGGGAGCTCCGCAGTTCTTC. It codes for CASSLTPGLAGAPQFF.

This clonotype was recorded many times. The rearrangement uses TRBV2 and TRBJ2-1; the match to TRBD2 covers 10 bases. The germline V gene has CDR1 SNHLY and CDR2 FYNNEI. The CDR3 is 14 residues long. After removal of 7 bases from V and 4 bases from J, the junction contained 4 bases not matched to a gene. The CDR3 DNA follows: TGTGCCAGCACGGGACTAGCGCAATACAATGAGCAGTTCTTC. Translating it yields CASTGLAQYNEQFF.

In this sample, this clonotype turned up many times. The CDR3 DNA follows: TGTGCCAGCAGCTTACTAGCGGGAGATCCAGATACGCAGTATTTT. Its translation is CASSLLAGDPDTQYF. This chain uses TRBV7-2 with TRBJ2-3, with 10 bases aligning to TRBD2. CDR1 SGHTA and CDR2 FQGNSA come from the germline V gene. J gave up 4 bases and V 2 bases, and 3 bases lay outside the gene matches. This CDR3 is 15 amino acids long.

With respect to this clonotype: This clone may be a read error of a much larger clone one base away. The CDR3 nucleotides read TGTGCCACCAGTGATCAAAACACCGGGGAGCCGTTTTTT. Translating it yields CATSDQNTGEPFF. The chain joins TRBV24-1 to TRBJ2-2, with D possibly TRBD2 on 5 matching bases. The CDR3 runs to 13 residues. Germline V lookup: CDR1 KGHDR, CDR2 SFDVKD.

Many counts were recorded for this clonotype. This chain links TRBV20-1 with TRBJ2-7, with D possibly TRBD2 on 6 matching bases. Germline CDR1 is DFQATT and CDR2 is SNEGSKA (reference sequence). The CDR3 spans 14 residues. V lost 5 bases and J lost 0, with 14 bases in between. CDR3 nucleotides: TGCAGTGCTGGGATGGCGGGGTTCTCCTACGAGCAGTACTTC. Translating gives CSAGMAGFSYEQYF.

At least ten counts were recorded for this clonotype. As DNA, the CDR3 is TGCAGTGCTGGGACAGGCCCCTATGGCTACACCTTC. Protein: CSAGTGPYGYTF. V gene TRBV20-1 combines with J gene TRBJ1-2; 8 positions agree with TRBD1. The V gene's germline CDR1 is DFQATT and CDR2 SNEGSKA (reference sequence). This CDR3 region has 12 residues. V was clipped by 5 bases and J by 4 bases; unmatched bases: 3.